Listed here is a single T cell receptor (beta chain). This specimen comes from a study of blood T cells in healthy people across ages. Combining a sample-barcoded 5' primer with a J-beta primer mix, a second PCR ran for roughly 6 to 12 cycles. TCRdb itself ran the 5' RACE reads through MiXCR, one entry per CDR3 protein. The data show 950,000 to 1,200,000 distinct CDR3 sequences, with more than 30% seen just once and about 12% held by the top ten. CDR3 length: 17 residues. The V gene end was trimmed by 2 bases and the J gene end by 4 bases; junction bases not matched to a gene: 10. The germline gives CDR1 MNHEY, CDR2 SMNVEV (reference sequence).

This clonotype originated in a young man in good health. The sequenced sample consisted of blood. The chain links TRBV27 to TRBJ2-1; 8 bases line up with TRBD1. The CDR3 coding sequence is TGTGCCAGCAGTTTAGAACCCGGGACAGGACCTTACAATGAGCAGTTCTTC. Encoded protein: CASSLEPGTGPYNEQFF.